The 29 T cell receptor beta chains below all came from one sample that was sequenced in a study of blood T cell repertoires in COVID-19. TCRdb's copy holds only in-frame clones and misses some; the assay was immunoSEQ multiplex PCR. Of approximately 110,000 clones in the sample, 86% were seen once. The source material was peripheral blood. Receptors originate from a human donor in a cohort sampled during active COVID-19.

The chain couples TRBV6-5 to TRBJ2-1; TRBD1 matches at 12 bases. Losses at the gene ends were 0 bases for V and 10 bases for J; bases not matched to a gene: 7. Germline V gives CDR1 MNHEY, CDR2 SVGAGI. The length of the CDR3 is 16 residues. Here the CDR3 DNA reads TGTGCCAGCAGTTACTCTCTTGGGACAGGGGGCCACGAGCAGTTCTTC. Its translation is CASSYSLGTGGHEQFF.

This chain uses TRBV2 with TRBJ1-5, with D possibly being TRBD1 (5 bases). Looked up from germline, CDR1 is SNHLY and CDR2 is FYNNEI. The CDR3 loop spans 13 amino acids. The V and J ends lost 5 bases and 10 bases respectively, with 15 bases between them. The CDR3 loop is CASSFDSSTPQHF. DNA of the CDR3: TGTGCCAGCAGTTTTGACAGCTCCACTCCCCAGCATTTT.

This rearrangement joins TRBV29-1 to TRBJ1-2; 9 bases align to TRBD1. The germline V gene has CDR1 SQVTM and CDR2 ANQGSEA. With 3 bases clipped from V and 2 bases from J, the junction kept 4 bases outside the gene matches. The CDR3 sequence is 14 residues long. The CDR3 region has the DNA TGCAGCGTTGACTCGGGACAGGGAAACTATGGCTACACCTTC. Amino acids: CSVDSGQGNYGYTF.

The chain couples TRBV24-1 to TRBJ2-1; a weak D match, TRBD2 (5 bases). V lost 0 bases, J lost 2 bases, and 13 bases lay in between. CDR3 length: 17 amino acids. Per germline, CDR1 KGHDR and CDR2 SFDVKD. The chain's CDR3 is CATSDLRSAGTYNEQFF. The CDR3 bases are TGTGCCACCAGTGATTTGCGTAGCGCCGGAACCTACAATGAGCAGTTCTTC.

V gene TRBV7-9 combines with J gene TRBJ1-1, with D possibly TRBD1 on 5 matching bases. Trimming cost V 5 bases and J 4 bases, with 14 bases left between them. The CDR3 has 14 amino acids. Germline assignment: CDR1 SEHNR and CDR2 FQNEAQ (reference sequence). CDR3 sequence: CASSPLRGGTEAFF. The DNA of the CDR3 is TGTGCCAGCAGCCCGTTACGGGGGGGCACTGAAGCTTTCTTT.

The gene calls are TRBV2 and TRBJ2-3; 15 positions agree with TRBD2. Per the germline V gene, CDR1 is SNHLY and CDR2 is FYNNEI. This CDR3 spans 17 amino acids. The ends lost 6 bases at V and 3 bases at J; junction bases unmatched: 7. CDR3 sequence: CASSPGTSGRKTDTQYF. In nucleotides, the CDR3 is TGTGCCAGCAGCCCCGGGACTAGCGGGAGGAAGACAGATACGCAGTATTTT.

The CDR3 spells CASRDREHTQHF. CDR3 coding DNA: TGTGCCAGCAGGGACAGGGAGCACACCCAGCATTTT. This chain links TRBV12-3 or TRBV12-4 with TRBJ1-5; 8 positions agree with TRBD1. The CDR3 loop spans 12 amino acids. The trim removed 6 bases at V and 11 bases at J, leaving 6 bases unmatched.

The J gene is TRBJ1-6, the V gene TRBV10-3; tentative D call: TRBD1 (5 bases). Trimming cost V 2 bases and J 6 bases, with 8 bases left between them. CDR1 and CDR2 (germline): ENHRY, SYGVKD. This CDR3 has 14 amino acids. The CDR3 bases are TGTGCCATCAGTGAGGGGCAGGGTAATTCACCCCTCCACTTT. It translates to CAISEGQGNSPLHF.

The V call is TRBV5-1, the J call TRBJ2-1; 8 bases match TRBD2. The CDR3 has 13 residues. V shed 6 bases and J 3 bases; nucleotides not matched to a gene: 2. Per the germline V gene, CDR1 is SGHRS and CDR2 is YFSETQ. The CDR3 sequence: CASKLADYNEQFF. CDR3 in DNA: TGCGCCAGCAAACTAGCGGACTACAATGAGCAGTTCTTC.

J is TRBJ1-1 and V is TRBV10-1; D not certain. V lost 5 bases, J lost 0 bases, and 7 bases lay in between. This CDR3 has 13 amino acids. Germline loops: CDR1 WNHNN, CDR2 SYGVQD (reference sequence). CDR3 sequence reads: CASSTELNTEAFF. The CDR3 DNA sequence: TGCGCCAGCAGTACTGAACTGAACACTGAAGCTTTCTTT.

This sequence joins TRBV6-2 or TRBV6-3 and TRBJ2-3; D call uncertain. V was cut by 1 base and J by 6 bases, with 5 bases left in between. CDR3 size: 12 residues. Per the germline V gene, CDR1 is MNHEY and CDR2 is SVGEGT. The DNA for the CDR3 is TGTGCCAGCAGTTACTGGCTGGATACGCAGTATTTT. Residues: CASSYWLDTQYF.

This chain connects TRBV2 to TRBJ2-5, with D unresolved. Germline loops: CDR1 SNHLY, CDR2 FYNNEI. The CDR3 has 11 amino acids. Between the trimmed V and J ends, which lost 6 bases and 2 bases, there was a span of 4 bases. The CDR3: CASRLQETQYF. The CDR3 region has the DNA TGTGCCAGCAGGTTACAAGAGACCCAGTACTTC.

This rearrangement joins TRBV18 to TRBJ2-1; D uncertain. From germline, CDR1 is KGHSH and CDR2 LQKENI. The germline V and J ends were trimmed by 3 bases and 1 base, with 10 bases remaining between them. The CDR3 runs to 15 residues. The CDR3 bases are TGTGCCAGCTCACCGAGAGCTCTGTCCTACAATGAGCAGTTCTTC. Translation gives CASSPRALSYNEQFF.

This clone was observed a few times. The genes are TRBV9 and TRBJ1-6; TRBD1 matches at 9 bases. V dropped 2 bases and J dropped 6; count of bases not matched to a gene: 3. CDR1 SGDLS and CDR2 YYNGEE come from the germline V gene. The CDR3 is 15 residues long. The CDR3 nucleotides read TGTGCCAGCAGCGTTAGGGGACAGGGTAATTCACCCCTCCACTTT. It translates to CASSVRGQGNSPLHF. Based on the CDR3 plus reference TRBV9 and TRBJ1-6, the full variable domain is DSGVTQTPKHLITATGQRVTLRCSPRSGDLSVYWYQQSLDQGLQFLIQYYNGEERAKGNILERFSAQQFPDLHSELNLSSLELGDSALYFCASSVRGQGNSPLHFGNGTRLTVT.

The chain combines TRBV6-5 with TRBJ2-5; a possible D gene is TRBD2 (6 bases). There are 14 residues in the CDR3. The V gene's germline CDR1 is MNHEY and CDR2 SVGAGI. V was clipped by 4 bases and J by 1 base, with 10 bases between them. CDR3 region: CASSSWDFQETQYF. CDR3 bases: TGTGCCAGCAGTTCCTGGGACTTCCAAGAGACCCAGTACTTC.

This clone was counted once. The chain is built from TRBV7-9 and TRBJ2-1, with D possibly being TRBD1 (6 bases). Germline assignment: CDR1 SEHNR and CDR2 FQNEAQ (reference sequence). The CDR3 is 13 amino acids. V lost 2 bases to trimming and J lost 4 bases, with 6 bases between them. DNA of the CDR3: TGTGCCAGCAGCTTACAGGGGTACAATGAGCAGTTCTTC. This sequence encodes CASSLQGYNEQFF.

CDR3 nucleotide sequence: TGTGCCAGCAGTAAACGGGAGGATCCCACAGATACGCAGTATTTT. It is translated as CASSKREDPTDTQYF. The chain combines TRBV6-5 with TRBJ2-3; 7 nucleotides align to TRBD2. Germline V CDR1 and CDR2: MNHEY, SVGAGI. This CDR3 is built from 15 residues. Losses at the gene ends were 5 bases for V and 2 bases for J; bases not matched to a gene: 7.

J is TRBJ1-2 and V is TRBV27; D is ambiguous. The germline V gene has CDR1 MNHEY and CDR2 SMNVEV (reference sequence). V lost 6 bases to trimming and J lost 5 bases, with 13 bases between them. The CDR3 has 13 amino acids. CDR3 coding DNA: TGTGCCAGCAGCCGCGGGCAGCTTTATGGCTACACCTTC. It specifies CASSRGQLYGYTF.

This chain links TRBV7-2 with TRBJ2-1, with a weak D call TRBD1 (6 bases). This CDR3 comprises 14 residues. The ends were cut back, 5 bases at V and 10 bases at J, with 18 bases in the middle. Germline loops: CDR1 SGHTA, CDR2 FQGNSA. For the CDR3, the DNA is TGTGCCAGCAGCCCCTTCGGGACATCGGGGGAGCAGTTCTTC. Protein product: CASSPFGTSGEQFF.

J is TRBJ2-7 and V is TRBV6-2 or TRBV6-3; 7 nucleotides agree with TRBD1. Germline trimming cut 4 bases from V and 3 bases from J; bases unmatched to any gene: 6. CDR1 MNHEY and CDR2 SVGEGT come from the germline V gene. The CDR3 sequence is 14 residues long. The CDR3 loop is CASSWGQSFYEQYF. DNA of the CDR3: TGTGCCAGCAGTTGGGGACAGTCGTTCTACGAGCAGTACTTC.

This chain links TRBV15 with TRBJ2-3, with 8 bases that match TRBD1. The germline V gene has CDR1 LNHNV and CDR2 YYDKDF (reference sequence). The CDR3 runs 13 residues. V lost 5 bases to trimming and J lost 3 bases; unmatched junction nucleotides: 1. CDR3 bases: TGTGCCACCAGCGACAGGGGTACAGATACGCAGTATTTT. Protein sequence: CATSDRGTDTQYF.

The chain carries TRBV11-2 and TRBJ1-1; perhaps TRBD1 as D (6 bases). V lost 5 bases and J 0 bases, leaving 16 bases between the germline ends. Germline V gene sequence: CDR1 SGHAT, CDR2 FQNNGV. The CDR3 loop spans 16 amino acids. The DNA for the CDR3 is TGTGCCAGCAGCATCTTCGGGGGGCGTGTGAACACTGAAGCTTTCTTT. Amino acid sequence: CASSIFGGRVNTEAFF.

This clone was seen a handful of times. The chain uses TRBV11-2 and TRBJ2-7; D remains unclear. The germline V gene has CDR1 SGHAT and CDR2 FQNNGV. Trimming pared 1 base from V and 0 bases from J, leaving 10 bases between. The CDR3 totals 15 residues. CDR3 sequence (DNA): TGTGCCAGCAGCTTAGGTCGGTTGAGCTCCTACGAGCAGTACTTC. It specifies CASSLGRLSSYEQYF.

The rearrangement uses TRBV19 and TRBJ2-3; weak D call: TRBD2 (5 bases). The CDR3 contains 14 residues. Germline-derived CDR1 and CDR2 are LNHDA and SQIVND (reference sequence). V lost 5 bases and J 1 base, leaving 10 bases between the germline ends. This chain's CDR3 is CASSYDGGTDTQYF. The CDR3 DNA is TGTGCCAGTAGTTATGACGGGGGCACAGATACGCAGTATTTT.

The gene calls are TRBV5-6 and TRBJ2-1; TRBD1 agrees at 8 bases. The length of the CDR3 is 16 residues. CDR1 is SGHDT, CDR2 YYEEEE, per germline. V was clipped by 4 bases and J by 7 bases; unmatched bases: 13. The CDR3 protein is CASSQTPGQAGNEQFF. The CDR3 bases are TGTGCCAGCAGCCAAACCCCGGGACAGGCGGGGAATGAGCAGTTCTTC.

The genes are TRBV3-1 (or the pseudogene TRBV3-2) and TRBJ2-7; 8 bases match TRBD2. This CDR3 has 16 residues. CDR1 and CDR2 from the germline V gene are LGHDT and YNNKEL (reference sequence). V was clipped by 0 bases and J by 5 bases; unmatched bases: 9. CDR3 in amino acids: CASSQERSAGGHEQYF. The CDR3 coding sequence is TGTGCCAGCAGCCAAGAGCGCAGCGCGGGAGGCCACGAGCAGTACTTC.

The gene calls are TRBV7-9 and TRBJ1-4; no clear D. Trimming stripped 5 bases from V and 3 bases from J, with 16 bases between. The CDR3 consists of 16 residues. CDR1 SEHNR and CDR2 FQNEAQ come from the germline V gene (reference sequence). CDR3 bases: TGTGCCAGCAGCCAACGGGTCGGGAGCCCTAATGAAAAACTGTTTTTT. Amino acids: CASSQRVGSPNEKLFF.

The V gene is TRBV11-2, the J gene TRBJ2-7; 13 positions match TRBD2. The V and J ends lost 5 bases and 6 bases, in that order; junction bases with no gene match: 10. There are 16 residues in the CDR3. Looked up from germline, CDR1 is SGHAT and CDR2 is FQNNGV. The CDR3 DNA follows: TGTGCCAGCAGCCCGGGACTAGCGGGAATTCCGCCCGAGCAGTACTTC. Protein product: CASSPGLAGIPPEQYF.

This clone was seen a handful of times. The rearrangement joins TRBV3-1 (or the pseudogene TRBV3-2) to TRBJ2-7; 10 nucleotides align to TRBD2. V shed 5 bases, J shed 3 bases, and the junction held 4 bases outside the gene matches. CDR3 length equals 14 residues. CDR1 is LGHDT, CDR2 YNNKEL, per germline (reference sequence). DNA of the CDR3: TGTGCCAGCAGCTTACTAGCGGGAATCTACGAGCAGTACTTC. As protein: CASSLLAGIYEQYF.